The rows below give T cell receptor beta chains drawn from one sample of a study of blood T cell repertoires in COVID-19. Method: immunoSEQ multiplex PCR; TCRdb's copy keeps in-frame clones and lacks some. The repertoire includes some 150,000 clones, approximately 84% of them detected once, and roughly 2.6% sits in the top ten. The sample comprised peripheral blood. These receptors originate from a human donor with acute or convalescent COVID-19. The donor label of this sample is uncertain. CDR3s include the opening cysteine and the closing phenylalanine or tryptophan. D genes are given only for firm matches. A clone size is listed for some rows: how often the clone was seen (once, few, many), or a class if it is expanded.

d_gene,abundance,v_gene,j_gene,CDR3nt,CDR3aa
-,-,TRBV3-1/TRBV3-2,TRBJ2-5,TGTGCCAGCAGCCAAAATCGGGGAGAGACCCAGTACTTC,CASSQNRGETQYF
-,-,TRBV25-1,TRBJ2-3,TGTGCCAGCAGTGAAGGGCTTAGCGAAAACACAGATACGCAGTATTTT,CASSEGLSENTDTQYF
TRBD2,-,TRBV10-3,TRBJ2-5,TGTGCCATCAGTGGGAAAGCGGGGCCAGAAGAGACCCAGTACTTC,CAISGKAGPEETQYF
-,-,TRBV7-2,TRBJ2-1,TGTGCCAGCAGCTTAGCGGCGGCGAGCTCCTACAATGAGCAGTTCTTC,CASSLAAASSYNEQFF
-,-,TRBV28,TRBJ1-6,TGTGCCAGCAGTTCGGCGGGGGCAGGGAGTTCACCCCTCCACTTT,CASSSAGAGSSPLHF
TRBD1,-,TRBV7-2,TRBJ1-6,TGTGCCAGCAGCTTCTTCCGGGACAGTAATTCACCCCTCCACTTT,CASSFFRDSNSPLHF
-,-,TRBV28,TRBJ2-1,TGTGCCAGCAGTTTAGGGGGGACCGGCTTCTTC,CASSLGGTGFF
-,-,TRBV30,TRBJ2-2,TGTGCCTGGAGTTCGGTAAACACCGGGGAGCTGTTTTTT,CAWSSVNTGELFF
TRBD1,-,TRBV30,TRBJ2-7,TGTGCCTGGAGTACTCCGGGACAGGTACTCCGACAGTACTTC,CAWSTPGQVLRQYF
-,-,TRBV3-1/TRBV3-2,TRBJ2-1,TGTGCCAGCAGCCGAACCCGAGGGAGTGAGCAGTTCTTC,CASSRTRGSEQFF
TRBD1,-,TRBV6-5,TRBJ1-3,TGTGCCAGCAGGCTACAGGGGGCCTCTGGAAACACCATATATTTT,CASRLQGASGNTIYF
-,-,TRBV5-1,TRBJ2-7,TGCGCCAGCAGCTTGGCCCCCGGGGACTACGAGCAGTACTTC,CASSLAPGDYEQYF
-,once,TRBV10-3,TRBJ1-4,TGTGCCATCAGGGGGGGAGCGGCTAATGAAAAACTGTTTTTT,CAIRGGAANEKLFF
TRBD1,-,TRBV3-1/TRBV3-2,TRBJ2-6,TGTGCCAGCAGCCAAGCACCTCCGGGACAGGGTTATCCTGGGGCCAACGTCCTGACTTTC,CASSQAPPGQGYPGANVLTF
-,-,TRBV20-1,TRBJ2-2,TGCAGAGCCAAAGGCGGTGGGGAGCTGTTTTTT,CRAKGGGELFF
TRBD1,few,TRBV28,TRBJ2-3,TGTGCCAGCAGTTCAATAAGTTGGGGGACAGGGGGCGTAGAAGTGGTATATTTT,CASSSISWGTGGVEVVYF
TRBD2,-,TRBV5-1,TRBJ2-1,TGCGCCAGCAGCTCCCAAACTAGCGGGGGGCCCCCACGCTACAATGAGCAGTTCTTC,CASSSQTSGGPPRYNEQFF
-,-,TRBV12-5,TRBJ2-3,TGTGCTAGTGGCACCGGGACTCCGTCCCACGATACGCAGTATTTT,CASGTGTPSHDTQYF
-,-,TRBV29-1,TRBJ2-7,TGCAGCGTTGGAGAGGGCAGCTACTACGAGCAGTACTTC,CSVGEGSYYEQYF
-,-,TRBV6-1,TRBJ2-7,TGTGCCAGCAGTGAGGTCAGGGTGGGTGAGCAGTACTTC,CASSEVRVGEQYF
TRBD1,-,TRBV3-1/TRBV3-2,TRBJ1-2,TGTGCCAGCAGCCAGGGACAGAACTATGGCTACACCTTC,CASSQGQNYGYTF
-,-,TRBV4-3,TRBJ2-3,TGCGCCAGCAGCCAATTACTGCGGGAACCGACAGATACGCAGTATTTT,CASSQLLREPTDTQYF
-,-,TRBV25-1,TRBJ1-6,TGTGCCAGCAGACTAGCGGGGTCGGATTCACCCCTCCACTTT,CASRLAGSDSPLHF
TRBD2,-,TRBV5-8,TRBJ2-3,TGTGCCAGCAGCTTGGGGCTAGCGGGAGGGACAGATACGCAGTATTTT,CASSLGLAGGTDTQYF
TRBD2,once,TRBV6-4,TRBJ2-3,TGTGCCAGCAGTGTGGGACTAGCTGCAGATACGCAGTATTTT,CASSVGLAADTQYF
TRBD1,-,TRBV5-4,TRBJ1-5,TGTGCCAGCAGCATGGGACAGGGCAGCAATCAGCCCCAGCATTTT,CASSMGQGSNQPQHF
-,-,TRBV28,TRBJ1-2,TGTGCCAGCAGACAGACCCCGGACTATGGCTACACCTTC,CASRQTPDYGYTF
TRBD1,-,TRBV24-1,TRBJ1-1,TGTGCCACCAGTGATCCGACAGGGGGCCAAACTGAAGCTTTCTTT,CATSDPTGGQTEAFF
TRBD1,-,TRBV7-9,TRBJ2-5,TGTGCCAGCAGCTTCAGGGGGAACCAAGAGACCCAGTACTTC,CASSFRGNQETQYF
TRBD2,-,TRBV27,TRBJ2-2,TGTGCCAGCAGTGAAACTAGCGGGGGGGCTAAGAACACCGGGGAGCTGTTTTTT,CASSETSGGAKNTGELFF
TRBD1,-,TRBV7-8,TRBJ1-1,TGTGCCAGCAGCTTAGCGACCCAGGGGGAGAACACTGAAGCTTTCTTT,CASSLATQGENTEAFF
TRBD1,few,TRBV2,TRBJ1-1,TGTGCCAGCAGCCGGGACAGGGCGAACACTGAAGCTTTCTTT,CASSRDRANTEAFF
-,-,TRBV19,TRBJ2-1,TGTGCCAGTAGTACTCCTACGACAGCGGGCAATGAGCAGTTCTTC,CASSTPTTAGNEQFF
-,-,TRBV6-2/TRBV6-3,TRBJ1-1,TGTGCCAGCAGTTACAAGGGAGGGACTGAAGCTTTCTTT,CASSYKGGTEAFF
-,-,TRBV2,TRBJ2-1,TGTGCCAGCAGTTTACAGGTGAGCTCCTACAATGAGCAGTTCTTC,CASSLQVSSYNEQFF
TRBD1,few,TRBV28,TRBJ1-2,TGTGCCAGCAGCCCGGGACAGGTGAACTATGGCTACACCTTC,CASSPGQVNYGYTF
TRBD2,-,TRBV5-1,TRBJ2-6,TGCGCCAGCAGCCAAGGACTAGCGGGGGGGCTTGGGGCCAACGTCCTGACTTTC,CASSQGLAGGLGANVLTF
-,-,TRBV5-1,TRBJ2-7,TGCGCCAGCAGCTTGGGAACCCCCGGGGCCTACGAGCAGTACTTC,CASSLGTPGAYEQYF
TRBD1,-,TRBV19,TRBJ1-1,TGTGCCAGTAGATCCGATCCAGGACAGGGTGACACTGAAGCTTTCTTT,CASRSDPGQGDTEAFF
-,-,TRBV6-5,TRBJ1-3,TGTGCCAGCCGCGCCGGGGTCGGAATCGGAAACACCATATATTTT,CASRAGVGIGNTIYF
TRBD1,-,TRBV30,TRBJ1-5,TGTGCCTGGGGGGACAGCCATCAGCCCCAGCATTTT,CAWGDSHQPQHF
TRBD2,-,TRBV6-5,TRBJ2-5,TGTGCCAGCAGTTACTTCGGAAGCGGGGGGAGAGAGACCCAGTACTTC,CASSYFGSGGRETQYF
TRBD1,-,TRBV6-5,TRBJ1-5,TGTGCCAGCAGCCGAGGACAGGGGGGTAATCAGCCCCAGCATTTT,CASSRGQGGNQPQHF
TRBD1,once,TRBV15,TRBJ2-7,TGTGCCACCAGCAGACCGGGACAGGGGGCTTACGAGCAGTACTTC,CATSRPGQGAYEQYF
-,-,TRBV24-1,TRBJ2-2,TGTGCCACCAGTGACCCGGGACAACTTAGCGGGGAGCTGTTTTTT,CATSDPGQLSGELFF
-,-,TRBV18,TRBJ2-5,TGTGCCAGCTCACCACGAAACGGTCAAGAGACCCAGTACTTC,CASSPRNGQETQYF
-,-,TRBV6-5,TRBJ2-1,TGTGCCAGCAGTTTTTCCCAAAGGAGCTCCTACAATGAGCAGTTCTTC,CASSFSQRSSYNEQFF
TRBD1,-,TRBV19,TRBJ1-1,TGTGCCAGTAGTACTTCCGTTATCCGAGACAGGGACCCTGAAGCTTTCTTT,CASSTSVIRDRDPEAFF
TRBD1,-,TRBV30,TRBJ1-5,TGTGCCTGCCGAAGGGACAGGGGGCATGATCATAGCAATCAGCCCCAGCATTTT,CACRRDRGHDHSNQPQHF
-,-,TRBV28,TRBJ2-7,TGTGCCAGCAGTTTACAGGACTACGAGCAGTACTTC,CASSLQDYEQYF
TRBD1,-,TRBV5-1,TRBJ1-1,TGCGCCAGCAGCGACCGGACAGGGATTGCGAACACTGAAGCTTTCTTT,CASSDRTGIANTEAFF
-,-,TRBV7-6,TRBJ1-6,TGTGCCAGCAGCTTAACCGATCCGGGACAAACTTCACCCCTCCACTTT,CASSLTDPGQTSPLHF
-,-,TRBV10-3,TRBJ1-1,TGTGCCATCAGTGGTCCGGGGGGCACTGAAGCTTTCTTT,CAISGPGGTEAFF
-,-,TRBV21-1,TRBJ2-5,TGTGCCAGCAGCCACCCCTTACTAGCGGGGGCACAGGAGACCCAGTACTTC,CASSHPLLAGAQETQYF
-,-,TRBV28,TRBJ1-6,TGTGCCAGCAGTTTAGGATCGAGGGTCACGAATTCACCCCTCCACTTT,CASSLGSRVTNSPLHF
TRBD1,few,TRBV28,TRBJ2-7,TGTGCCAGCAGTTCGCTCCGGGACAGGGACTACGAGCAGTACTTC,CASSSLRDRDYEQYF
-,-,TRBV3-1/TRBV3-2,TRBJ2-7,TGTGCCAGCAGCCCCGTGACTAGAACGTTCGAGCAGTACTTC,CASSPVTRTFEQYF
TRBD1,-,TRBV25-1,TRBJ1-1,TGTGCCAGCTGGGACAGGGGTTATACTGAAGCTTTCTTT,CASWDRGYTEAFF